The rows below give T cell receptor beta chains drawn from one sample of a study of blood T cell repertoires in COVID-19. Repertoires were generated with immunoSEQ multiplex PCR, while TCRdb's copy carries only in-frame clones and drops some. The sample has over 150,000 clones, about 82% seen once. Source material: peripheral blood. The receptors here all came from a middle-aged man with active or convalescent COVID-19. The conserved cysteine and the conserved F or W are not part of the CDR3 here. Where a row states a size, it is once, few, many or the class of an expanded clone; other rows omit it.

.,TRBJ2-1,TRBV11-2,ASSLFGGVGEQF
once,TRBJ2-3,TRBV10-3,AITGGSGLTDTQY
.,TRBJ2-5,TRBV7-9,ASSSENQETQY
.,TRBJ2-3,TRBV7-3,ASSSGTSGVGDTQY
.,TRBJ2-1,TRBV5-6,ASSLSSEGPYGYNEQF
.,TRBJ1-1,TRBV7-2,ASSLVAQGNTEAF
.,TRBJ2-5,TRBV5-1,ASSYNQETQY
.,TRBJ2-5,TRBV28,ASSLFRGREVGETQY
.,TRBJ1-1,TRBV3-1/TRBV3-2,ASSPRQGANTEAF
few,TRBJ2-2,TRBV7-9,ASSLRDRNTGELF
.,TRBJ2-7,TRBV7-8,ASSATGGSYEQY
.,TRBJ2-1,TRBV4-2,ASSQGQGGRIGQF
.,TRBJ1-1,TRBV19,ASSMTRQVMNTEAF
.,TRBJ2-7,TRBV5-1,ASSLGTANYEQY
.,TRBJ1-4,TRBV9,ASSVERGTNEKLF
.,TRBJ1-4,TRBV6-6,AGRRDRSNEKLF
.,TRBJ1-1,TRBV7-9,ASSLGQGGNTEAF
.,TRBJ1-4,TRBV6-5,ASGQGGNPNEKLF
.,TRBJ2-7,TRBV7-8,ASSFGREAPPTYEQY
.,TRBJ2-3,TRBV14,ASSQDWASGRTDTQY
.,TRBJ2-3,TRBV11-3,ASSLDWRDTQY
.,TRBJ2-1,TRBV7-3,ASSLARDNEQF
.,TRBJ2-3,TRBV2,ASSATGVSSTDTQY
.,TRBJ1-2,TRBV27,ASSLRANYGYT
.,TRBJ1-5,TRBV3-1/TRBV3-2,ASSLQVPNGSNQPQH
.,TRBJ1-1,TRBV5-8,ASSFGGPEAF
.,TRBJ1-1,TRBV9,ASSVYTIGSTEAF
few,TRBJ2-1,TRBV6-5,ASSYGGLRYNEQF
.,TRBJ2-4,TRBV4-1,ASSQGLAGGLAAKNIQY
.,TRBJ1-4,TRBV28,ASRGGQMNEKLF
.,TRBJ2-1,TRBV25-1,ASSTGFSAYNEQF
.,TRBJ1-2,TRBV9,ASSAGQGNYGYT
.,TRBJ1-1,TRBV5-5,ASSWGGPQRAEAF
.,TRBJ2-3,TRBV7-3,ASSLNSRFDTQY
.,TRBJ2-3,TRBV19,ASLKQGTDTQY
.,TRBJ1-2,TRBV6-5,ASGTQGPKDGYT
once,TRBJ2-3,TRBV24-1,ATSDFGGGAYADTQY
.,TRBJ1-2,TRBV18,ASSPTVQGARGYT
.,TRBJ2-7,TRBV19,ASSISPGSYEQY
.,TRBJ1-1,TRBV24-1,ATSDSQGAHTEAF
.,TRBJ2-5,TRBV24-1,ATTTEQETQY
few,TRBJ1-2,TRBV18,ASSPSQGTNYGYT
.,TRBJ2-3,TRBV5-1,ASSLAGRSRRNTDTQY
.,TRBJ2-5,TRBV7-2,ASSLRLDQETQY
.,TRBJ2-1,TRBV5-8,ASTGGSSYNEQF
.,TRBJ2-2,TRBV7-6,ASSLEQGAAGTGELF
.,TRBJ2-2,TRBV27,ASRQGANTGELF
.,TRBJ2-3,TRBV3-1/TRBV3-2,ASSQATGTVNTDTQY
.,TRBJ2-1,TRBV5-4,ASSTRDYTNEQF
.,TRBJ2-2,TRBV19,ASIGWGDTGELF
.,TRBJ2-1,TRBV28,ASSLTRQASYNEQF